The 12 T cell receptor beta chains below come from one sample, sequenced in a study of Ad26.COV2.S vaccination and SARS-CoV-2 variants. Assay: immunoSEQ multiplex PCR; the TCRdb copy retains only in-frame clones and omits some. The profile shows under 500,000 clones, 92% of them singletons. Sample treatment: over 15 received Ad26.COV2.S at low or high dose, single or two shots; roughly 5 received placebo; per-sample allocation not given. Specimen acquisition occurred on day 63 following the initial vaccine or placebo injection. The sequenced sample was peripheral blood, obtained in a trial of Ad26.COV2.S vaccine versus placebo. Every receptor here comes from a person between 18 and 65 years old who received the Ad26.COV2.S COVID-19 vaccine or a placebo.

The chain has TRBV5-6 and TRBJ2-2; D may be TRBD1 (6 bases). This CDR3 spans 18 amino acids. Germline V gene data show CDR1 as SGHDT and CDR2 as YYEEEE. The V end lost 4 bases, the J end lost 0 bases, and 19 bases lay between the germline ends. The CDR3: CASSTNRELRPNTGELFF. The CDR3 DNA follows: TGTGCCAGCAGCACCAACAGGGAACTCCGCCCGAACACCGGGGAGCTGTTTTTT.

There are a few counts of this clone. The chain joins TRBV14 to TRBJ2-7; no firm D call. The CDR3 loop spans 13 amino acids. The germline V gene encodes CDR1 SGHDN and CDR2 FVKESK. With 4 bases removed from V and 2 bases from J, the gap between germline ends came to 9 bases. CDR3 nucleotides: TGTGCCAGCAGCCTTTCAAGAGCCTACGAGCAGTACTTC. Protein: CASSLSRAYEQYF.

The J gene is TRBJ2-7, the V gene TRBV23-1, with D unresolved. TRBV23-1 qualifies as an ORF whose function is uncertain. V gave up 6 bases and J gave up 3 bases, with 18 bases separating them. The CDR3 spans 15 residues. The CDR3 region has the DNA TGCGCCAGCAGCCGCCTTCGTCCGAAATACTACGAGCAGTACTTC. Translating gives CASSRLRPKYYEQYF.

The rearrangement uses TRBV15 and TRBJ1-6; D uncertain. The germline V gene encodes CDR1 LNHNV and CDR2 YYDKDF (reference sequence). This CDR3 spans 15 amino acids. Trimming stripped 0 bases from V and 2 bases from J, with 5 bases between. CDR3 in DNA: TGTGCCACCAGCAGAGAGGTCGCCTATAATTCACCCCTCCACTTT. Its protein product is CATSREVAYNSPLHF.

The gene calls are TRBV27 and TRBJ1-1, with TRBD1 as a possible D gene (6 bases). The V gene lost 0 bases and the J gene lost 5 bases, with 13 bases spanning the gap. Per the germline V gene, CDR1 is MNHEY and CDR2 is SMNVEV (reference sequence). The CDR3 runs to 15 residues. This CDR3 reads CASSLSPGAGTEAFF. DNA of the CDR3: TGTGCCAGCAGTTTATCCCCAGGGGCGGGAACTGAAGCTTTCTTT.

The J gene is TRBJ2-2, the V gene TRBV15; possibly TRBD1 or TRBD2 for D (5 bases each). There are 17 residues in the CDR3. The V gene lost 0 bases and the J gene lost 8 bases, with 19 bases spanning the gap. Germline V CDR1 and CDR2: LNHNV, YYDKDF (reference sequence). CDR3 DNA sequence: TGTGCCACCAGCAGAGAGAGCCCTCGTTGGGGGTGGGGGGAGCTGTTTTTT. Its protein product is CATSRESPRWGWGELFF.

This clone is a singleton in its sample. The chain combines TRBV11-2 with TRBJ1-3, with D tentatively TRBD1 (6 bases). The germline V gene has CDR1 SGHAT and CDR2 FQNNGV. With 4 bases removed from V and 0 bases from J, the gap between germline ends came to 10 bases. The CDR3 extends over 15 amino acids. For the CDR3, the DNA is TGTGCCAGCAGCTCAGGACAGTCCTCTGGAAACACCATATATTTT. Protein sequence: CASSSGQSSGNTIYF.

The chain joins TRBV4-1 to TRBJ1-6, with D perhaps TRBD1 (6 bases). The germline V gene encodes CDR1 MGHRA and CDR2 YSYEKL. The V end lost 4 bases, the J end lost 1 base, and 8 bases lay between the germline ends. The CDR3 is made up of 15 amino acids. The CDR3 loop reads CASSLGGSYNSPLHF. CDR3 sequence (DNA): TGCGCCAGCAGCCTAGGGGGGTCCTATAATTCACCCCTCCACTTT.

J is TRBJ1-5 and V is TRBV10-3; D uncertain. This CDR3 is built from 17 residues. Germline assignment: CDR1 ENHRY and CDR2 SYGVKD. Deletions cut 3 bases from V and 4 bases from J, with 19 bases between. Here the CDR3 DNA reads TGTGCCATCAGTGATAGTGTGATCCTCAAGACAAATCAGCCCCAGCATTTT. Translation gives CAISDSVILKTNQPQHF.

The CDR3 sequence is CASSVGYRGSFGYTF. CDR3 bases: TGTGCCAGCAGCGTGGGATACAGGGGATCGTTTGGCTACACCTTC. This chain connects TRBV9 to TRBJ1-2; 7 bases line up with TRBD1. This CDR3 region has 15 residues. The trim removed 2 bases at V and 7 bases at J, leaving 11 bases unmatched. Per germline, CDR1 SGDLS and CDR2 YYNGEE.

Worth noting for this clone: Sequence at one end of the junction differs from germline and may be a read error. The chain carries TRBV6-5 and TRBJ1-1, with 8 bases identical to TRBD1. CDR1 and CDR2 from the germline V gene are MNHEY and SVGAGI. The CDR3 sequence is 15 residues long. Here the CDR3 DNA reads TGTGCCAGCAGTCCAAGGACAGGGCTGAATACTGAAGCTTTCTTT. Translation: CASSPRTGLNTEAFF.

The chain links TRBV5-1 to TRBJ2-7, with 7 bases matching TRBD1. CDR3 size: 14 residues. Trimming removed 3 bases from V and 2 bases from J; junction bases left unmatched: 5. Looked up from germline, CDR1 is SGHRS and CDR2 is YFSETQ. The CDR3 DNA follows: TGCGCCAGCAGCTCCCGGGACAGCCCCTACGAGCAGTACTTC. Its protein is CASSSRDSPYEQYF. The full variable domain, with the rest looked up from reference TRBV5-1 and TRBJ2-7, is KAGVTQTPRYLIKTRGQQVTLSCSPISGHRSVSWYQQTPGQGLQFLFEYFSETQRNKGNFPGRFSGRQFSNSRSEMNVSTLELGDSALYLCASSSRDSPYEQYFGPGTRLTVT.